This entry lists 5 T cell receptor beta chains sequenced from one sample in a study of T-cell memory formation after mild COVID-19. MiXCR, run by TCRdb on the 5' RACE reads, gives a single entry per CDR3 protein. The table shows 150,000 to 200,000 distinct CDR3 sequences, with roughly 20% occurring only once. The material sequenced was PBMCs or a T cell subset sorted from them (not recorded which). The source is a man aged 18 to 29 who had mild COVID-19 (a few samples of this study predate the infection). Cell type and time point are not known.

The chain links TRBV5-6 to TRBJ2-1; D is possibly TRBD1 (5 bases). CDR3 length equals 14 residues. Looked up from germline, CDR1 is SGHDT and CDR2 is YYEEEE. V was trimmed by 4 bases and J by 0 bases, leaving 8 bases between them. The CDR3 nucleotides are TGTGCCAGCAGCCGACAGTACTCCTACAATGAGCAGTTCTTC. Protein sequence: CASSRQYSYNEQFF.

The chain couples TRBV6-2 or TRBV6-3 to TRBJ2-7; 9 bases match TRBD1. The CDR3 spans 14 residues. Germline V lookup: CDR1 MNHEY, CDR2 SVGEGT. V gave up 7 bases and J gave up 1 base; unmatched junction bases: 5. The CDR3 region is CASKSDRGSYEQYV. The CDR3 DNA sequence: TGTGCCAGCAAGTCCGACAGGGGGTCCTACGAGCAGTACGTC.

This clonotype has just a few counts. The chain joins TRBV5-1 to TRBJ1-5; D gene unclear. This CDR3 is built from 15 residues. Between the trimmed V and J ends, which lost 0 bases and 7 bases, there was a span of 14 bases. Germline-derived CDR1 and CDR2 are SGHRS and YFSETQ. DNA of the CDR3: TGCGCCAGCAGCTTGGATAGTCGGTCAGGCCAGCCCCAGCATTTT. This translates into CASSLDSRSGQPQHF.

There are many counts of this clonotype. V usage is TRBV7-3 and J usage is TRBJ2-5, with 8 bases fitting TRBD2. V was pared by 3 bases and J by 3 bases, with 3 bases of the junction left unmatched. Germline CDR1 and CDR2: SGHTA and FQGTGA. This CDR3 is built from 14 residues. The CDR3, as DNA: TGTGCCAGCAGCTTGAACGGGGGGGAAGAGACCCAGTACTTC. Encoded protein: CASSLNGGEETQYF. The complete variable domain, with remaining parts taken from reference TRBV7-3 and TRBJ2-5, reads GAGVSQTPSNKVTEKGKYVELRCDPISGHTALYWYRQSLGQGPEFLIYFQGTGAADDSGLPNDRFFAVRPEGSVSTLKIQRTERGDSAVYLCASSLNGGEETQYFGPGTRLLVL.

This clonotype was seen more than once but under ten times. The CDR3 sequence is CASSPGQGSEQYV. CDR3 bases: TGCGCCAGCAGCCCGGGACAGGGGTCCGAGCAGTACGTC. The chain links TRBV5-1 to TRBJ2-7; 10 bases are shared with TRBD1. The CDR3 covers 13 residues. From germline, CDR1 is SGHRS and CDR2 YFSETQ. Trimming took 4 bases from V and 6 from J; bases not matched to a gene: 4.